These 31 T cell receptor beta chains came from one sample sequenced in a study of T cells expressing NK-cell markers. From the 5' RACE reads, TCRdb lists one entry per CDR3 protein and no DNA. The repertoire table contains some 460,000 distinct CDR3 sequences. Sequences were obtained from blood T cells: a sorted CD56 or NKG2C T cell subset, CD4+ or CD8+ T cells, or bulk PBMC T cells (not recorded which). Every receptor here comes from a woman aged 45 to 65 in good health.

CDR3 sequence reads: CAWSVRGTSYEQYF. The gene calls are TRBV30 and TRBJ2-7; TCRdb lists TRBD1, though no DNA is available to test this call. The germline CDR1 and CDR2 sequences are GTSNPN and SVGIG (reference sequence). CDR3 length: 14 amino acids.

The rearrangement joins TRBV6-1 to TRBJ2-3; absent DNA, TCRdb's TRBD1 call cannot be checked. Germline CDR1 is MNHNS and CDR2 is SASEGT. This CDR3 contains 15 residues. This CDR3 reads CASRRQGAGTDTQYF.

The chain carries TRBV15 and TRBJ2-4; TCRdb returns TRBD1, unconfirmable since there is no DNA. The CDR3 has 15 residues. Looked up from germline, CDR1 is LNHNV and CDR2 is YYDKDF (reference sequence). The CDR3 here is CATSSRELAKNIQYF.

This chain links TRBV19 with TRBJ2-5; the D call of TRBD2 rests on TCRdb alone, since no DNA is present to check it. This CDR3 is 15 amino acids long. Germline V gene sequence: CDR1 LNHDA, CDR2 SQIVND (reference sequence). The CDR3: CASSTGNLGRETQYF.

The chain employs TRBV4-1 and TRBJ2-1; no DNA is available, so the TRBD1 call from TCRdb remains unchecked. This CDR3 region has 15 residues. Germline V CDR1 and CDR2: MGHRA, YSYEKL. This chain's CDR3 is CASSQAPTSYNEQFF.

The chain uses TRBV5-1 and TRBJ2-3; TCRdb gives TRBD1 as the D gene, but with no DNA this cannot be confirmed. The CDR3 has 15 amino acids. Looked up from germline, CDR1 is SGHRS and CDR2 is YFSETQ. The CDR3: CASSPRRPGTDTQYF. The full variable domain, completed using reference TRBV5-1 and TRBJ2-3, is KAGVTQTPRYLIKTRGQQVTLSCSPISGHRSVSWYQQTPGQGLQFLFEYFSETQRNKGNFPGRFSGRQFSNSRSEMNVSTLELGDSALYLCASSPRRPGTDTQYFGPGTRLTVL.

V and J are TRBV15 and TRBJ2-3; as DNA is missing, the TRBD2 call by TCRdb cannot be tested. The CDR3 extends over 14 amino acids. Germline V CDR1 and CDR2: LNHNV, YYDKDF (reference sequence). CDR3: CATTSSGYHDTQYF.

The chain is built from TRBV29-1 and TRBJ2-3; the D gene TCRdb calls, TRBD2, cannot be checked with no DNA. The length of the CDR3 is 15 residues. The germline gives CDR1 SQVTM, CDR2 ANQGSEA. This CDR3 is CSVGLAGGSGDTQYF.

This chain links TRBV24-1 with TRBJ2-5; TCRdb indicates TRBD1, and absent DNA this call remains unverified. CDR3 length: 13 amino acids. Germline V CDR1 and CDR2: KGHDR, SFDVKD. The CDR3 loop is CATGTSVAETQYF.

The chain recombines TRBV5-6 with TRBJ2-1; no DNA is available, so the TRBD2 call from TCRdb remains unchecked. The CDR3 consists of 17 residues. Per germline, CDR1 SGHDT and CDR2 YYEEEE. CDR3 sequence reads: CASSLAMVASGNNEQFF. Based on the CDR3 plus reference TRBV5-6 and TRBJ2-1, the full variable domain is DAGVTQSPTHLIKTRGQQVTLRCSPKSGHDTVSWYQQALGQGPQFIFQYYEEEERQRGNFPDRFSGHQFPNYSSELNVNALLLGDSALYLCASSLAMVASGNNEQFFGPGTRLTVL.

The rearrangement joins TRBV3-1 to TRBJ2-2; there is no DNA to check the TCRdb D call of TRBD2. This CDR3 region has 19 residues. Germline CDR1 reads LGHDT; CDR2 reads YNNKEL (reference sequence). The CDR3 is CASSPRASGPYANTGELFF.

The chain links TRBV15 to TRBJ1-5; TCRdb reports TRBD1, a call that lacks DNA to check it against. The CDR3 runs to 12 residues. CDR1 and CDR2 from the germline V gene are LNHNV and YYDKDF (reference sequence). CDR3 sequence: CATKTGNQPQHF.

The genes are TRBV5-1 and TRBJ1-1; TCRdb calls TRBD1, which cannot be checked without DNA. Looked up from germline, CDR1 is SGHRS and CDR2 is YFSETQ. CDR3 length: 14 residues. The chain's CDR3 is CASIPGTANTEAFF.

The chain joins TRBV5-1 to TRBJ2-2; the TRBD1 assignment by TCRdb is unverifiable without DNA. This CDR3 has 15 amino acids. Germline assignment: CDR1 SGHRS and CDR2 YFSETQ. The CDR3: CASSLDGGETGELFF.

The CDR3 sequence: CASSEGTHREETQYF. The chain uses TRBV6-1 and TRBJ2-5; TCRdb names TRBD1, which stays unverified in the absence of DNA. Germline V lookup: CDR1 MNHNS, CDR2 SASEGT. The CDR3 is 15 residues long.

The chain combines TRBV29-1 with TRBJ1-1; TCRdb's D call of TRBD1 is untestable without DNA. The V gene's germline CDR1 is SQVTM and CDR2 ANQGSEA. The CDR3 is 15 amino acids. CDR3 loop: CSATGANVPSTEAFF.

This chain connects TRBV20-1 to TRBJ2-5. CDR1 and CDR2 (germline): DFQATT, SNEGSKA (reference sequence). This CDR3 is built from 14 residues. The CDR3: CSARDPQRQETQYF.

The chain links TRBV6-5 to TRBJ2-7; TCRdb's D gene call, TRBD2, goes unchecked for lack of DNA. The CDR3 totals 17 residues. Germline loops: CDR1 MNHEY, CDR2 SVGAGI. The CDR3 sequence: CASSYFGTSTSSYEQYF.

The J gene is TRBJ2-7, the V gene TRBV5-1; with no DNA, the TCRdb D assignment of TRBD1 cannot be verified. Germline V gene lookup returns CDR1 SGHRS and CDR2 YFSETQ. CDR3 length equals 13 residues. CDR3 sequence reads: CASSETGPYEQYF.

The J gene is TRBJ2-5, the V gene TRBV19; lacking DNA, the TRBD1 call made by TCRdb goes unchecked. There are 14 residues in the CDR3. Germline loops: CDR1 LNHDA, CDR2 SQIVND (reference sequence). The CDR3 spells CASSPTGIRETQYF.

This rearrangement joins TRBV4-2 to TRBJ2-4; checking the TCRdb D call of TRBD1 is not possible without DNA. The CDR3 runs 21 residues. CDR1 and CDR2 from the germline V gene are LGHNA and YNFKEQ. The CDR3 protein is CASSQDKGDTGKGLGKNIQYF.

The chain employs TRBV7-9 and TRBJ2-4; the TCRdb D gene call, TRBD1, has no DNA to confirm it. The CDR3 totals 15 residues. The germline CDR1 and CDR2 sequences are SEHNR and FQNEAQ (reference sequence). The CDR3 here is CASSRTTGGWDIQYF.

This chain joins TRBV12-3 or TRBV12-4 and TRBJ1-2. CDR3 length: 13 residues. The CDR3 spells CASTTTVGVGYTF.

This chain uses TRBV5-1 with TRBJ1-2. The V gene's germline CDR1 is SGHRS and CDR2 YFSETQ. This CDR3 has 13 residues. CDR3: CASSRDSSYGYTF.

This chain connects TRBV6-1 to TRBJ1-1; the TCRdb call, TRBD1, lacks DNA for checking. This CDR3 has 13 amino acids. Germline-derived CDR1 and CDR2 are MNHNS and SASEGT. The CDR3 spells CASTRGGNTEAFF.

The chain joins TRBV11-2 to TRBJ1-6. Germline V gene data show CDR1 as SGHAT and CDR2 as FQNNGV. CDR3 length: 12 residues. CDR3 region: CASTTRDSPLHF.

This chain links TRBV6-6 with TRBJ1-5; TCRdb calls TRBD1, which cannot be checked without DNA. The germline V gene has CDR1 MNHNY and CDR2 SVGAGI (reference sequence). CDR3 size: 14 residues. CDR3 sequence reads: CASRNGNSNQPQHF.

CDR3 amino acids: CSVWGPDEQFF. J is TRBJ2-1 and V is TRBV29-1. This CDR3 contains 11 residues. The germline V gene encodes CDR1 SQVTM and CDR2 ANQGSEA.

This chain joins TRBV29-1 and TRBJ2-5; the D gene TCRdb calls, TRBD2, cannot be checked with no DNA. This CDR3 spans 17 amino acids. CDR1 SQVTM and CDR2 ANQGSEA come from the germline V gene. The chain's CDR3 is CSVEGFGLAELQETQYF.

The chain uses TRBV20-1 and TRBJ2-7; absent DNA, TCRdb's TRBD2 call cannot be checked. Germline V gene sequence: CDR1 DFQATT, CDR2 SNEGSKA (reference sequence). The CDR3 covers 16 residues. The CDR3 sequence is CSARSGTSGSPYEQYF.

This chain joins TRBV12-3 or TRBV12-4 and TRBJ2-2; no DNA is available, so the TRBD2 call from TCRdb remains unchecked. The CDR3 totals 14 residues. The CDR3: CASTGGIHTGELFF.